Below are 20 T cell receptor beta chains sequenced from a single sample in a study of regulatory T cells in long-lasting Graves disease. Time point reported: persistent/refractory GD, antithyroid drugs over 5 years with positive TRAb. PBMCs were the source of the RNA used for TCR sequencing. Arm-PCR of CDR3 regions and iRepertoire HTBI primers were used to build TCR beta libraries. TCRdb independently ran MiXCR on the multiplex PCR reads; one entry per CDR3 protein. The data hold over 450,000 distinct CDR3 sequences, with 20% to 25% observed a single time. Here the sequenced sample was peripheral blood mononuclear cells (PBMCs), taken when the disease was refractory, from a patient treated with antithyroid drugs. These receptors were obtained from a female donor with Graves disease.

This chain uses TRBV3-1 with TRBJ2-7; weak D call: TRBD1 (6 bases). The CDR3 runs to 15 residues. Germline V gives CDR1 LGHDT, CDR2 YNNKEL (reference sequence). Trimming removed 1 base from V and 6 bases from J, with 16 bases in between. This CDR3 is CASSQVFRGSGEQYF. Written as DNA, the CDR3 is TGTGCCAGCAGCCAAGTTTTCAGGGGCTCAGGCGAGCAGTACTTC.

This clonotype was observed at least ten times. V usage is TRBV20-1 and J usage is TRBJ1-1, with D possibly matching TRBD1 (6 bases). V dropped 0 bases and J dropped 5 bases, with 10 bases sitting between them. The CDR3 is 13 amino acids. Per the germline V gene, CDR1 is DFQATT and CDR2 is SNEGSKA (reference sequence). The CDR3 bases are TGCAGTGCTAGAGACCCAGGGGCTACTGAAGCTTTCTTT. Translating it yields CSARDPGATEAFF.

Note on this clonotype: A much larger clonotype is one base distant, so this may be a read error. As DNA, the CDR3 is TGTGCCGGCAGTTTAGGGCGGGGCTCTAACTATGGCTACACCTTC. This gives the protein CAGSLGRGSNYGYTF. V is TRBV28 and J is TRBJ1-2, with D possibly TRBD1 on 5 matching bases. Germline-derived CDR1 and CDR2 are MDHEN and SYDVKM. The CDR3 runs 15 residues.

This clonotype came up many times. The rearrangement links TRBV7-2 to TRBJ1-1, with a weak D call TRBD1 (5 bases). CDR1 SGHTA and CDR2 FQGNSA come from the germline V gene. The V end lost 6 bases, the J end lost 1 base, and 9 bases lay between the germline ends. This CDR3 has 13 amino acids. CDR3 amino acids: CASRIQGNTEAFF. The CDR3 coding sequence is TGTGCCAGCAGAATTCAGGGGAACACTGAAGCTTTCTTT.

For this clonotype: The junction departs from the called germline gene at one end, perhaps through a read error. This sequence joins TRBV7-8 and TRBJ1-4; possibly TRBD1 for D (6 bases). Germline values: CDR1 SGHVS, CDR2 FQNEAQ. This CDR3 comprises 16 residues. CDR3 DNA: TGTGCCAGCAGCTTATGGGGGCTTCCAACTAATGGAAAACTGTTTTTT. This sequence encodes CASSLWGLPTNGKLFF.

J is TRBJ2-3 and V is TRBV7-3; TRBD1 agrees at 9 bases. Looked up from germline, CDR1 is SGHTA and CDR2 is FQGTGA. The CDR3 runs to 15 residues. The J segment lost 3 bases and the V segment lost 5 bases, leaving 6 bases of the junction unmatched. The CDR3 loop reads CASSQTGGNTDTQYF. The CDR3 coding sequence is TGTGCCAGCAGCCAGACAGGGGGGAATACAGATACGCAGTATTTT.

The chain couples TRBV30 to TRBJ2-7; D gene unclear. Trimming cost V 2 bases and J 2 bases, with 4 bases left between them. Germline V gives CDR1 GTSNPN, CDR2 SVGIG (reference sequence). CDR3 length: 11 residues. The CDR3 sequence is CAWSNAYEQYF. CDR3 nucleotides: TGTGCCTGGAGTAACGCCTACGAGCAGTACTTC. The variable domain in full, with the rest retrieved from reference TRBV30 and TRBJ2-7, is SQTIHQWPATLVQPVGSPLSLECTVEGTSNPNLYWYRQAAGRGLQLLFYSVGIGQISSEVPQNLSASRPQDRQFILSSKKLLLSDSGFYLCAWSNAYEQYFGPGTRLTVT.

This clonotype was found a few times. This may stem from a read error, because a much larger clone lies one nucleotide away. The chain joins TRBV7-2 to TRBJ2-4, with 16 bases matching TRBD2. CDR3 length: 22 amino acids. Germline-derived CDR1 and CDR2 are SGHTA and FQGNSA. For the CDR3, the DNA is TGTGCCAGCAGCTTACCTGTCCCGGGACTAGCGGGAGGGCCCCTAGCCAAAGACATTCAGTACTTC. Encoded protein: CASSLPVPGLAGGPLAKDIQYF.

The chain joins TRBV12-3 or TRBV12-4 to TRBJ2-2, with a possible D match to TRBD2 (5 bases). Trimming removed 10 bases from V and 4 bases from J, with 13 bases in between. This CDR3 is built from 13 residues. The DNA for the CDR3 is TGTGCCACCACGTCGGGGAGCACCGGGGAGCTGTTTTTT. Translated, it gives CATTSGSTGELFF.

This clonotype was found a few times. The J gene is TRBJ1-1, the V gene TRBV29-1, with TRBD1 matching over 9 bases. This CDR3 spans 13 amino acids. The germline V gene has CDR1 SQVTM and CDR2 ANQGSEA. With 7 bases clipped from V and 6 bases from J, the junction kept 9 bases outside the gene matches. CDR3 DNA: TGCAGCGCCCCCCGGGACAGGGAACCTGAAGCTTTCTTT. It translates to CSAPRDREPEAFF. The full variable domain, with the rest looked up from reference TRBV29-1 and TRBJ1-1, is SAVISQKPSRDICQRGTSLTIQCQVDSQVTMMFWYRQQPGQSLTLIATANQGSEATYESGFVIDKFPISRPNLTFSTLTVSNMSPEDSSIYLCSAPRDREPEAFFGQGTRLTVV.

Ten or more counts support this clonotype. The rearrangement joins TRBV13 to TRBJ1-6, with D possibly being TRBD1 (5 bases). Germline V gives CDR1 PRHDT, CDR2 FYEKMQ (reference sequence). Trimming stripped 0 bases from V and 10 bases from J, with 13 bases between. The CDR3 spans 15 residues. This CDR3 reads CASSLGPGAVSPLHF. In DNA form, the CDR3 reads TGTGCCAGCAGCTTAGGTCCCGGGGCGGTGTCACCCCTCCACTTT.

As for this clonotype: This could be a read error, since a much larger clone is one nucleotide away. The V call is TRBV27, the J call TRBJ2-7; a weak D match, TRBD1 (5 bases). V was shortened by 0 bases and J by 9 bases, with 18 bases between the two germline ends. The CDR3 loop spans 15 amino acids. Germline lookup yields CDR1 MNHEY and CDR2 SMNVEV (reference sequence). The CDR3 loop is CASSLSKGDFDGQYF. CDR3 sequence (DNA): TGTGCCAGCAGTTTATCAAAAGGGGATTTCGACGGGCAGTACTTC.

This clonotype showed up just a few times. The rearrangement joins TRBV7-9 to TRBJ1-1; D remains ambiguous. Germline assignment: CDR1 SEHNR and CDR2 FQNEAQ (reference sequence). Trimming removed 7 bases from V and 0 bases from J, with 15 bases in between. The CDR3 loop spans 15 amino acids. The chain's CDR3 is CASKAGERLNTEAFF. DNA for the CDR3: TGTGCCAGCAAAGCCGGAGAACGGTTGAACACTGAAGCTTTCTTT.

V and J are TRBV7-9 and TRBJ2-7, with D tentatively TRBD1 or TRBD2 (5 bases each). CDR3 size: 15 residues. Germline values: CDR1 SEHNR, CDR2 FQNEAQ (reference sequence). Trimming stripped 5 bases from V and 2 bases from J, with 16 bases between. The DNA of the CDR3 is TGTGCCAGCAGCCCTGACAGACGACTACCCTACGAGCAGTACTTC. It codes for CASSPDRRLPYEQYF.

This clonotype was picked up a small number of times. This chain joins TRBV20-1 and TRBJ1-5, with 9 bases matching TRBD1. Germline CDR1 is DFQATT and CDR2 is SNEGSKA (reference sequence). The CDR3 consists of 15 residues. Trimming cost V 3 bases and J 5 bases; bases outside gene matches: 8. This chain's CDR3 is CSASLPGQGHQPQHF. The CDR3 DNA reads as TGCAGTGCTAGTCTCCCGGGACAGGGTCATCAGCCCCAGCATTTT.

The V call is TRBV20-1, the J call TRBJ1-6, with D unclear. This CDR3 comprises 14 residues. Per germline, CDR1 DFQATT and CDR2 SNEGSKA (reference sequence). With 0 bases removed from V and 5 bases from J, the gap between germline ends came to 8 bases. CDR3 in DNA: TGCAGTGCTAGAGATGCGAGTAATAATTCACCCCTCCACTTT. Its translation: CSARDASNNSPLHF.

This clonotype has at least ten counts. The chain has TRBV2 and TRBJ1-2, with D maybe TRBD1 (5 bases). This CDR3 region has 16 residues. Germline CDR1 and CDR2: SNHLY and FYNNEI. Trimming left V 5 bases short and J 2 bases short, with 18 bases between. CDR3 bases: TGTGCCAGCAGTCCTCAGGTCGGGGGATCGAACTATGGCTACACCTTC. This sequence encodes CASSPQVGGSNYGYTF.

The table lists this clonotype with many counts. The gene calls are TRBV28 and TRBJ2-7, with TRBD2 matching 10 bases. The germline V gene has CDR1 MDHEN and CDR2 SYDVKM. The CDR3 is made up of 13 amino acids. After removal of 11 bases from V and 7 bases from J, the junction contained 11 bases not matched to a gene. The CDR3: CAGRSSGREEQYF. The CDR3 DNA sequence: TGTGCCGGACGATCTAGCGGGAGAGAAGAGCAGTACTTC.

The chain has TRBV7-2 and TRBJ2-1, with 9 positions matching TRBD2. The CDR3 is 13 residues long. CDR1 is SGHTA, CDR2 FQGNSA, per germline. V dropped 9 bases and J dropped 3; count of bases not matched to a gene: 3. CDR3 in DNA: TGTGCCAGTTCTAGCGGGAACTACAATGAGCAGTTCTTC. Residues: CASSSGNYNEQFF.

This clonotype was found many times. The V and J genes are TRBV12-3 or TRBV12-4 and TRBJ1-1; D is perhaps TRBD1 (5 bases). The CDR3 contains 15 residues. Between the trimmed V and J ends, which lost 1 base and 5 bases, there was a span of 14 bases. CDR3: CASSLGPGPKTEAFF. CDR3 coding DNA: TGTGCCAGCAGTTTAGGCCCGGGACCCAAGACTGAAGCTTTCTTT.